The 12 T cell receptor beta chains reported below all come from one sample, sequenced in a study of Ad26.COV2.S vaccination and SARS-CoV-2 variants. Treatment noted: roughly 20 received Ad26.COV2.S at low or high dose, single or two shots; about five received placebo; per-sample allocation not given. Sampling occurred on day 63 after the first vaccine or placebo injection. Sequencing was performed with immunoSEQ multiplex PCR; in TCRdb, only in-frame clones are kept and a portion is missing. The table has 410,000 or so clones, approximately 92% seen once; the top ten hold 9% to 15%. The source material was peripheral blood, sampled in a trial of Ad26.COV2.S vaccine versus placebo. The origin of the receptors is a person aged 18-65 years who received the Ad26.COV2.S COVID-19 vaccine or a placebo.

The CDR3 DNA reads as TGTGCCAGCAGCTTAGTCGCCTGGGGACAGGGCTCCTACGAGCAGTACTTC. This gives the protein CASSLVAWGQGSYEQYF. The chain couples TRBV7-6 to TRBJ2-7; 9 positions agree with TRBD1. The CDR3 length is 17 residues. After removal of 1 base from V and 0 bases from J, the junction contained 7 bases not matched to a gene. The germline CDR1 and CDR2 sequences are SGHVS and FNYEAQ.

The J gene is TRBJ2-7, the V gene TRBV15; 10 bases map to TRBD2. Per the germline V gene, CDR1 is LNHNV and CDR2 is YYDKDF (reference sequence). The CDR3 consists of 15 residues. J was trimmed by 6 bases and V by 0 bases; bases with no gene match: 5. The CDR3 bases are TGTGCCACCAGCAGAGATCTAGCGGGAGTGGGCGAGCAGTACTTC. This codes for CATSRDLAGVGEQYF.

In its sample, this clone was seen once. The V and J genes are TRBV7-8 and TRBJ1-1; no clear D gene. This CDR3 comprises 13 residues. V lost 3 bases and J 1 base, leaving 6 bases between the germline ends. Germline V gene sequence: CDR1 SGHVS, CDR2 FQNEAQ. The chain's CDR3 is CASSLSENTEAFF. The CDR3 region has the DNA TGTGCCAGCAGCTTGTCAGAGAACACTGAAGCTTTCTTT.

The count of this clone is one. J is TRBJ2-1 and V is TRBV5-1, with a possible D match to TRBD2 (6 bases). In germline, CDR1 is SGHRS, CDR2 YFSETQ. Trimming took off 0 bases at V and 4 bases at J, with 11 bases between the two ends. The CDR3 totals 15 residues. The CDR3 nucleotides read TGCGCCAGCAGCTTGGCAGGTAGCGGATACAATGAGCAGTTCTTC. Protein product: CASSLAGSGYNEQFF. The variable domain in full, completed from reference TRBV5-1 and TRBJ2-1, reads KAGVTQTPRYLIKTRGQQVTLSCSPISGHRSVSWYQQTPGQGLQFLFEYFSETQRNKGNFPGRFSGRQFSNSRSEMNVSTLELGDSALYLCASSLAGSGYNEQFFGPGTRLTVL.

The CDR3 DNA follows: TGTGCCAGCAGTGACGGGCAGAACACTGAAGCTTTCTTT. Its translation: CASSDGQNTEAFF. The rearrangement links TRBV6-1 to TRBJ1-1, with D uncertain. The germline V gene encodes CDR1 MNHNS and CDR2 SASEGT. The CDR3 length is 13 residues. Trimming pared 3 bases from V and 1 base from J, leaving 6 bases between.

The chain is built from TRBV27 and TRBJ2-7, with 9 bases that match TRBD1. Looked up from germline, CDR1 is MNHEY and CDR2 is SMNVEV (reference sequence). With V trimmed by 5 bases and J by 2 bases, 4 bases remained unmatched. The CDR3 length is 14 residues. CDR3 in amino acids: CASSTRTGAYEQYF. Here the CDR3 DNA reads TGTGCCAGCAGTACGAGGACAGGGGCCTACGAGCAGTACTTC.

The genes are TRBV2 and TRBJ1-1; TRBD1 agrees at 9 bases. The CDR3 sequence is 14 residues long. CDR1 SNHLY and CDR2 FYNNEI come from the germline V gene. V shed 9 bases and J 4 bases; nucleotides not matched to a gene: 9. CDR3 nucleotides: TGTGCCAGTGTACAGGGGGCGCTTTCCACTGAAGCTTTCTTT. Its translation: CASVQGALSTEAFF.

The CDR3 region has the DNA TGTGCCAGCAGCGTAGATCCGATAGGCCCGGGAGGGTCGGCTGAAGCTTTCTTT. Translating gives CASSVDPIGPGGSAEAFF. The chain employs TRBV9 and TRBJ1-1; D call uncertain. There are 18 residues in the CDR3. Trimming stripped 0 bases from V and 6 bases from J, with 24 bases between. Germline CDR1 is SGDLS and CDR2 is YYNGEE.

This clone has just one count. The J gene is TRBJ2-1, the V gene TRBV5-1, with TRBD1 matching 7 bases. The V and J ends lost 4 bases and 3 bases, in that order; junction bases with no gene match: 7. Germline values: CDR1 SGHRS, CDR2 YFSETQ. The CDR3 is made up of 15 amino acids. CDR3 residues: CASSPFRDSYNEQFF. DNA for the CDR3: TGCGCCAGCAGCCCGTTCCGGGACAGCTACAATGAGCAGTTCTTC.

This clone was counted a few times. The chain uses TRBV30 and TRBJ1-2; TRBD1 matches 8 bases. Germline V lookup: CDR1 GTSNPN, CDR2 SVGIG (reference sequence). The CDR3 has 11 residues. J lost 7 bases, V lost 7 bases, and 5 bases had no gene match. In DNA, the CDR3 is TGTGCCTCGCAGGGGGCCGGTGGCTACACCTTC. This sequence encodes CASQGAGGYTF.

The V and J genes are TRBV27 and TRBJ1-5; 7 bases agree with TRBD1. CDR1 MNHEY and CDR2 SMNVEV come from the germline V gene (reference sequence). The CDR3 loop spans 15 amino acids. J was trimmed by 3 bases and V by 3 bases; bases with no gene match: 5. CDR3 residues: CASSLTGRDNQPQHF. The CDR3 region has the DNA TGTGCCAGCAGTTTGACAGGGCGTGACAATCAGCCCCAGCATTTT.

The CDR3 loop is CASSIRSEQYF. DNA for the CDR3: TGTGCCAGTAGTATTCGAAGCGAGCAGTACTTC. The V and J genes are TRBV19 and TRBJ2-7, with unresolved D. Trimming removed 3 bases at V and 6 bases at J, with 6 bases between. Germline V gives CDR1 LNHDA, CDR2 SQIVND (reference sequence). This CDR3 has 11 residues.